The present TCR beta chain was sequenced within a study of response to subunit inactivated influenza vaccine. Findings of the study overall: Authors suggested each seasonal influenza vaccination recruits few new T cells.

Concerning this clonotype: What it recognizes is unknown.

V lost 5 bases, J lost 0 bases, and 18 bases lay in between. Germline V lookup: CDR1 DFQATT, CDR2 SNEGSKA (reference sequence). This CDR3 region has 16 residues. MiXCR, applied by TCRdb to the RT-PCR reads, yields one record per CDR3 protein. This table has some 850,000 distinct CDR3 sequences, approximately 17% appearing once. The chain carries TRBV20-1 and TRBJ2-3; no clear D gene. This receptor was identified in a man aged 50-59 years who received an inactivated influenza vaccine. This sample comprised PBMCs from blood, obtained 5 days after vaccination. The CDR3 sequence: CSAPSRRHDSTDTQYF. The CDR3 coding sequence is TGCAGTGCTCCGAGTAGGCGTCACGATAGCACAGATACGCAGTATTTT.